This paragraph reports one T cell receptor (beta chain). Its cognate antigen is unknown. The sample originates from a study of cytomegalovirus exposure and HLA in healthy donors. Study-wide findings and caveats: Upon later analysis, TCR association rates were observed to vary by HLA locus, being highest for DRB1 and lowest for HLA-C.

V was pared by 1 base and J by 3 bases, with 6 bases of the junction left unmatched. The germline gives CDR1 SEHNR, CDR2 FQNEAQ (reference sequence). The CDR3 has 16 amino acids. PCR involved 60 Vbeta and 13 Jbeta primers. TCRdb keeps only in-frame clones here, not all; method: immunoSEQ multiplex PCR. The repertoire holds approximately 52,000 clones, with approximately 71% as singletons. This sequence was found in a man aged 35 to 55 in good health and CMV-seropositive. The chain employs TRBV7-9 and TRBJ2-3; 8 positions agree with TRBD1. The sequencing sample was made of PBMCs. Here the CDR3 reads CASSLDRDRLTDTQYF. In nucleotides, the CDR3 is TGTGCCAGCAGCTTAGACCGGGACAGGCTAACAGATACGCAGTATTTT.